The subject of this entry is one T cell receptor (beta chain). Its antigen is currently unknown. The PCR ran on 60 Vbeta and 13 Jbeta primers. Repertoires were generated with immunoSEQ multiplex PCR, while TCRdb's copy carries only in-frame clones and drops some. The sample totals approximately 120,000 clones. These data are taken from a study of cytomegalovirus exposure and HLA in healthy donors. Whole-study results and caveats: The study had only CMV serostatus as immune exposure information.

Germline CDR1 is SNHLY and CDR2 is FYNNEI. Trimming stripped 6 bases from V and 5 bases from J, with 15 bases between. CDR3 length: 14 amino acids. This TCR was sampled from a man aged 35-49 years in good health and CMV-seronegative. The sequencing sample was made of PBMCs. This chain links TRBV2 with TRBJ2-3; weak D call: TRBD1 (5 bases). Here the CDR3 DNA reads TGTGCCAGCAGGACAGAAAGGGTGGGAGATACGCAGTATTTT. The encoded protein is CASRTERVGDTQYF.